This T cell receptor beta chain is from a study of vaccination and CD4 T cells after COVID-19. Sample treatment: roughly 10-day PBMC culture with coronavirus spike peptide pools or control peptides (ViraFEST assay). Cultured CD4+ T-cell DNA underwent Oncomine TCR Beta short-read sequencing. Via MiXCR, TCRdb re-called the PCR reads, giving one row per CDR3 protein. This sample has around 17,000 distinct CDR3 sequences; around three fifths occur once, and the top ten carry around 7.4%. Germline V gene sequence: CDR1 SGHRS, CDR2 YFSETQ. There are 16 residues in the CDR3. The junction had 10 bases not matched to a gene; V was cut back by 4 bases and J by 6 bases. Remarks on this clonotype: Antigen: not known.

The sequence was obtained from a human donor who had recovered from COVID-19. This chain connects TRBV5-1 to TRBJ2-3, with 11 nucleotides matching TRBD2. What was sequenced was CD4+ T cells from blood, cultured in vitro. The CDR3 reads CASSRGLAEAMDTQYF. In DNA form, the CDR3 reads TGCGCCAGCAGCCGGGGACTAGCGGAGGCTATGGATACGCAGTATTTT.